Included here is one T cell receptor beta chain sequence, with context. The antigen remains unidentified. J was trimmed by 6 bases and V by 5 bases; bases with no gene match: 9. CDR1 SGHVS and CDR2 FQNEAQ come from the germline V gene. The CDR3 has 16 amino acids. The data are from a study of T cell responses to AZD1222 COVID-19 vaccine. The study's findings and limits: Just a handful of AZD1222 recipients tested seropositive at baseline. Repertoires were obtained only post-peak T cell response. Distributed over spike, vaccine-associated CD4 TCRs predominated at 160-218 and 743-854. The sample set comprised mostly white British donors with more females, and clonal diversity was possibly underestimated.

Sequencing used immunoSEQ multiplex PCR; TCRdb keeps in-frame clones, though not all of them. The profile shows approximately 150,000 clones, about nine tenths of them singletons. The clonotype originates from an adult who received the MenACWY meningococcal vaccine as a control. The material was peripheral blood, obtained 28 days after the second dose of the MenACWY control vaccine. The rearrangement uses TRBV7-8 and TRBJ2-2; 10 bases match TRBD2. CDR3 nucleotides: TGTGCCAGCAGCCCCGCTAGCGGGAGACGGTCCGGGGAGCTGTTTTTT. Residues: CASSPASGRRSGELFF.